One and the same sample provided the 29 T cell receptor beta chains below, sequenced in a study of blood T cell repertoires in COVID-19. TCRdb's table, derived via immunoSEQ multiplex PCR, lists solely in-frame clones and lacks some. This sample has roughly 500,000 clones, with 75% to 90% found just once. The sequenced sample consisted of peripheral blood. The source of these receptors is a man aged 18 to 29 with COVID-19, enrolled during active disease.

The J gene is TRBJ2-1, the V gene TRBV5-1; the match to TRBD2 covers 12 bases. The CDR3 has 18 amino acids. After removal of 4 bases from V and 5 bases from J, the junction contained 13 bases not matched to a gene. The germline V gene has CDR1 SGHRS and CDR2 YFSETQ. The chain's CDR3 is CASSPTPPGTSGHNEQFF. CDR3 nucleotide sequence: TGCGCCAGCAGCCCCACCCCTCCCGGGACTAGCGGGCACAATGAGCAGTTCTTC.

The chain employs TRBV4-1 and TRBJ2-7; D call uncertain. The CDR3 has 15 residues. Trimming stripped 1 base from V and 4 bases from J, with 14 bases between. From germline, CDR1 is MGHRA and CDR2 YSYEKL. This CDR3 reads CASSQATLTPYEQYF. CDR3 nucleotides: TGCGCCAGCAGCCAAGCAACCCTGACTCCGTACGAGCAGTACTTC.

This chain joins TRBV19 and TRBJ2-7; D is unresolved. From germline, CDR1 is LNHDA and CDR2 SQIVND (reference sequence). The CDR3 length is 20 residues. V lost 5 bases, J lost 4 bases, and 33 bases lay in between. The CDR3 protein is CASSPFWVRPRPQEIYEQYF. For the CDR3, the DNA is TGTGCCAGTAGTCCTTTCTGGGTCAGACCTAGACCCCAAGAAATTTACGAGCAGTACTTC.

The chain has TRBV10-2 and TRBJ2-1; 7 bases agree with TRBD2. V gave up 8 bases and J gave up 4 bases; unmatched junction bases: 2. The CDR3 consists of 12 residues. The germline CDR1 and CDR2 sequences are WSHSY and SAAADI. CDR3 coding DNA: TGCGCCAGCGGACTAGTTTACAATGAGCAGTTCTTC. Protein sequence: CASGLVYNEQFF.

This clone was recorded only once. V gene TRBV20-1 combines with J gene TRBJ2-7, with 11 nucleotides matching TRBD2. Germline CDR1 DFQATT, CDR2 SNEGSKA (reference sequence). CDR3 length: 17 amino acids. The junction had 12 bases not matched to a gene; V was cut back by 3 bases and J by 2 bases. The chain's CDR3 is CSASVRGLAVSPYEQYF. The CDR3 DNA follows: TGCAGTGCTAGTGTGAGGGGACTAGCGGTCTCCCCCTACGAGCAGTACTTC.

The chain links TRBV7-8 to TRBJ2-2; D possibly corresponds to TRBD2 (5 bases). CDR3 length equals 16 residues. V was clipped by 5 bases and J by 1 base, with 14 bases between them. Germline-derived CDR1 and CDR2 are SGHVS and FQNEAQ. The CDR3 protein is CASSPSGGWNTGELFF. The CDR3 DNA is TGTGCCAGCAGCCCTAGTGGCGGGTGGAACACCGGGGAGCTGTTTTTT.

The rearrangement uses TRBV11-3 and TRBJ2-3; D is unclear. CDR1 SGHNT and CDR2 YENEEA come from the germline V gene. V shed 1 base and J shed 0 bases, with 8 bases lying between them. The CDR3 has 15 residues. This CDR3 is CASSLGPESTDTQYF. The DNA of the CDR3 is TGTGCCAGCAGCTTAGGGCCAGAAAGCACAGATACGCAGTATTTT.

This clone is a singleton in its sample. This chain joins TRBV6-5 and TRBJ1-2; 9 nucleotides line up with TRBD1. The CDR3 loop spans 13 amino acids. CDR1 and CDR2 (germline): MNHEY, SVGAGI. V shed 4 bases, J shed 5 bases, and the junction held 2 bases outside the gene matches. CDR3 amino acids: CASSWGTGYGYTF. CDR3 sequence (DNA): TGTGCCAGCAGTTGGGGGACAGGGTATGGCTACACCTTC.

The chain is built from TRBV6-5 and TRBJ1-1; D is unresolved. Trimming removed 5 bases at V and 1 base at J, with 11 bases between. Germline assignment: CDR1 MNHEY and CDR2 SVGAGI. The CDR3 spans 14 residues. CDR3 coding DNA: TGTGCCAGCAGTACCCCTCGGTGGAACACTGAAGCTTTCTTT. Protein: CASSTPRWNTEAFF.

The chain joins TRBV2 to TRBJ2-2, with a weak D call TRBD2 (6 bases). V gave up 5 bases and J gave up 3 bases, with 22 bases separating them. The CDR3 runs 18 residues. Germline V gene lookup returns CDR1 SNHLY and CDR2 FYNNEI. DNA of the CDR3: TGTGCCAGCAGTACCTCTAGCGACCCTTTCACGGACACCGGGGAGCTGTTTTTT. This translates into CASSTSSDPFTDTGELFF.

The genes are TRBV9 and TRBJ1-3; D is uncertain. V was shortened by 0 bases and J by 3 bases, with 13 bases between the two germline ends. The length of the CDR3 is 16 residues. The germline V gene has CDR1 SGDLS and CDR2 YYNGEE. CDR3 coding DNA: TGTGCCAGCAGCGTAGGGTGGGGAGGGCATGGAAACACCATATATTTT. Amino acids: CASSVGWGGHGNTIYF.

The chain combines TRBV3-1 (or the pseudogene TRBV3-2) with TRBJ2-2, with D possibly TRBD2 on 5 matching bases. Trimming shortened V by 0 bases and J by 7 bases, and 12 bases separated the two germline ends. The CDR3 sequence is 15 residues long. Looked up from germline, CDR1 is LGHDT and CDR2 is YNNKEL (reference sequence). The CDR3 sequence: CASSQDLAGNGELFF. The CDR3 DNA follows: TGTGCCAGCAGCCAAGATTTGGCGGGTAACGGGGAGCTGTTTTTT.

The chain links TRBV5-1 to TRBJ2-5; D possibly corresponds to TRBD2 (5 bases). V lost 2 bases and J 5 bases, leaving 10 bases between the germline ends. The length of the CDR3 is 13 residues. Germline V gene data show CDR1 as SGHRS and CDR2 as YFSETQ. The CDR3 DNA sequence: TGCGCCAGCAGCTTTGACGGGGATGAGACCCAGTACTTC. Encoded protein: CASSFDGDETQYF.

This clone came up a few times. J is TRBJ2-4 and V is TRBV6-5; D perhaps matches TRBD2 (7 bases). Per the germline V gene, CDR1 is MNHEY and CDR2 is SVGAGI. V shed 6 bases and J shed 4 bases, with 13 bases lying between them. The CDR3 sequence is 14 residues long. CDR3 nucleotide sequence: TGTGCCAGCAGCAAAGGGGGGGGAAAAAACATTCAGTACTTC. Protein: CASSKGGGKNIQYF.

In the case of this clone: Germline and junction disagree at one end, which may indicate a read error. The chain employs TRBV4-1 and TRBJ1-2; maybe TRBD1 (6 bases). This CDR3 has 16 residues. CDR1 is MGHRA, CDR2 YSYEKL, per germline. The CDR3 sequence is CARSRPGRGERRGYTF. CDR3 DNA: TGCGCCCGCAGCCGCCCCGGGAGGGGGGAAAGAAGGGGCTACACCTTC.

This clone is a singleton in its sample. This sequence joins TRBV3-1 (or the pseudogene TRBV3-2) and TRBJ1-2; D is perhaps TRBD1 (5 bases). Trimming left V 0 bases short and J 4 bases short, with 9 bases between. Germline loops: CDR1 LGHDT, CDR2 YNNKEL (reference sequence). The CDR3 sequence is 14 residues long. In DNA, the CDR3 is TGTGCCAGCAGCCAAGATGCAGGGTTCTATGGCTACACCTTC. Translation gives CASSQDAGFYGYTF.

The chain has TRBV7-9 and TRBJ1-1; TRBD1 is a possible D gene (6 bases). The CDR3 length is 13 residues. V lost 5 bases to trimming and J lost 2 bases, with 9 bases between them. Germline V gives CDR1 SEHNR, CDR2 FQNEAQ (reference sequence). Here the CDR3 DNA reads TGTGCCAGCAGCATGACAGGAAACACTGAAGCTTTCTTT. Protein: CASSMTGNTEAFF.

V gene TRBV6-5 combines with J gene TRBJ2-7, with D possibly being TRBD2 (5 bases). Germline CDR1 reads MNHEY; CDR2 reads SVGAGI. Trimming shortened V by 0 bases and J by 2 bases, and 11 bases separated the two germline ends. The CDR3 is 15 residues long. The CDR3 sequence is CASSYSERAPYEQYF. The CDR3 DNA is TGTGCCAGCAGTTACTCTGAGAGGGCCCCCTACGAGCAGTACTTC.

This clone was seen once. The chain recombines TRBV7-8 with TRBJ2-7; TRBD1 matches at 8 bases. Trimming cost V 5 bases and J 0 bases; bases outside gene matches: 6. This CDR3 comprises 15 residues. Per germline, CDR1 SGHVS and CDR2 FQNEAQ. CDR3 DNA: TGTGCCAGCAGCAAGCCCGGGACAGGCTCCTACGAGCAGTACTTC. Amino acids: CASSKPGTGSYEQYF.

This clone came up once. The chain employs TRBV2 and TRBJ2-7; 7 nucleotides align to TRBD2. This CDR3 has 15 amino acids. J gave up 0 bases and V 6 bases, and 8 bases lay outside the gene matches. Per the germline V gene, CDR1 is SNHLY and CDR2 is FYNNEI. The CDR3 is CASRESGLHSYEQYF. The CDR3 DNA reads TGTGCCAGCAGAGAGTCGGGACTACACTCCTACGAGCAGTACTTC.

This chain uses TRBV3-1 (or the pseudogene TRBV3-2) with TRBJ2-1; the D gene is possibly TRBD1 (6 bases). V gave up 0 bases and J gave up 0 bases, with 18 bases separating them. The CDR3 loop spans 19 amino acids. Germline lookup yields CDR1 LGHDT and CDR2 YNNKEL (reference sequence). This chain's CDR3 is CASSQDMRQGRSSYNEQFF. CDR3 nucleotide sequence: TGTGCCAGCAGCCAAGATATGCGGCAGGGGCGGAGCTCCTACAATGAGCAGTTCTTC.

The CDR3 is CASSPTSGRAYEQFF. CDR3 DNA: TGTGCCAGCAGCCCTACTAGCGGGAGGGCCTATGAGCAGTTCTTC. V gene TRBV2 combines with J gene TRBJ2-1; 13 nucleotides match TRBD2. Germline V gene data show CDR1 as SNHLY and CDR2 as FYNNEI. Trimming removed 6 bases from V and 8 bases from J; junction bases left unmatched: 7. CDR3 length: 15 residues.

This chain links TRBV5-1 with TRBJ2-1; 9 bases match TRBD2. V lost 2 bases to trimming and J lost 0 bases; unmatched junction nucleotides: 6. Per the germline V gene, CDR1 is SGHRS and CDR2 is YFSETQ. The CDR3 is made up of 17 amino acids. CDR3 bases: TGCGCCAGCAGCTTCCAGGTTAGCGGGAGCTCCTACAATGAGCAGTTCTTC. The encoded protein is CASSFQVSGSSYNEQFF.

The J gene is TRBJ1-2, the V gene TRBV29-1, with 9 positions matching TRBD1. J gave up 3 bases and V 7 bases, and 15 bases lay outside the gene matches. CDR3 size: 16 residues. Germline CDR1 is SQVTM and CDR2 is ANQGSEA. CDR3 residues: CSGITGGEPGDYGYTF. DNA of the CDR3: TGCAGCGGCATTACAGGGGGCGAACCCGGAGACTATGGCTACACCTTC.

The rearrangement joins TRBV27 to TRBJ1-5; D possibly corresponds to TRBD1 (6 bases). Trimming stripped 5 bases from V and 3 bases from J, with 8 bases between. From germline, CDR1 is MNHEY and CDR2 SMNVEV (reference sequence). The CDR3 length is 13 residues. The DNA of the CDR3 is TGTGCCAGCAGTGGACAGATCAATCAGCCCCAGCATTTT. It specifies CASSGQINQPQHF.

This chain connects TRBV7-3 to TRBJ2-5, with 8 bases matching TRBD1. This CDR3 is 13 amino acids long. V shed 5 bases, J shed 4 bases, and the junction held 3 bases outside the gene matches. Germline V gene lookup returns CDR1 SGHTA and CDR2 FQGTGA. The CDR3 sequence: CASSRDRGETQYF. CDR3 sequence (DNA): TGTGCCAGCAGCCGCGACAGGGGAGAGACCCAGTACTTC.

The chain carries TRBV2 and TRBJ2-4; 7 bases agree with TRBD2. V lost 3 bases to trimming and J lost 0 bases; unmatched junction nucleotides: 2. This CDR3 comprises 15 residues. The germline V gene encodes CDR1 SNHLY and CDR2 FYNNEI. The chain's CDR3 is CASSEGGRAKNIQYF. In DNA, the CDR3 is TGTGCCAGCAGTGAGGGAGGGAGAGCCAAAAACATTCAGTACTTC.

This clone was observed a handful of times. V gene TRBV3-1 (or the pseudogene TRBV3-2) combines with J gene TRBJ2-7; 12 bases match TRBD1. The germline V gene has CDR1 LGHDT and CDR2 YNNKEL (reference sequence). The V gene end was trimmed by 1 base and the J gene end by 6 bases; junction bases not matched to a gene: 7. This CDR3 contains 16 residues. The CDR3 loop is CASSQGDRGLSGEQYF. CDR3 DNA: TGTGCCAGCAGCCAAGGGGACAGGGGGCTGTCGGGCGAGCAGTACTTC.

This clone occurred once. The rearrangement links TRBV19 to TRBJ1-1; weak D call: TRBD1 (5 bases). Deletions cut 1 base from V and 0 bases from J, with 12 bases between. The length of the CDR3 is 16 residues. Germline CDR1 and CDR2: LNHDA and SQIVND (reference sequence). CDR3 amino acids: CASSIGGGPLNTEAFF. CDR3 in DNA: TGTGCCAGTAGTATAGGGGGGGGTCCGTTGAACACTGAAGCTTTCTTT.